The 7 T cell receptor beta chains in this list originate from one sample, sequenced in a study of blood T cell repertoires in COVID-19. Sequencing was performed with immunoSEQ multiplex PCR; in TCRdb, only in-frame clones are kept and a portion is missing. This table has approximately 150,000 clones, over 80% appearing once. The sample was peripheral blood. The receptors originated from a woman aged 45 to 65 with acute or convalescent COVID-19.

This sequence joins TRBV27 and TRBJ1-4, with a weak D call TRBD1 (6 bases). Deletions cut 5 bases from V and 3 bases from J, with 10 bases between. This CDR3 contains 14 residues. Germline V gene data show CDR1 as MNHEY and CDR2 as SMNVEV (reference sequence). The CDR3 reads CASSPDRSNEKLFF. The CDR3 DNA reads TGTGCCAGCAGTCCCGACAGGTCTAATGAAAAACTGTTTTTT.

The chain employs TRBV6-5 and TRBJ1-5; a possible D gene is TRBD1 (5 bases). The V gene's germline CDR1 is MNHEY and CDR2 SVGAGI. Between the trimmed V and J ends, which lost 0 bases and 5 bases, there was a span of 8 bases. This CDR3 is 14 amino acids long. The CDR3 spells CASSYSGGDQPQHF. The CDR3 DNA follows: TGTGCCAGCAGTTACTCGGGGGGGGATCAGCCCCAGCATTTT.

This clone appeared a single time. This chain joins TRBV28 and TRBJ1-2; D remains ambiguous. This CDR3 has 13 amino acids. Per germline, CDR1 MDHEN and CDR2 SYDVKM. The V gene lost 4 bases and the J gene lost 1 base, with 7 bases spanning the gap. The CDR3 coding sequence is TGTGCCAGCAGTTCCCTCCTTAACTATGGCTACACCTTC. Translated: CASSSLLNYGYTF.

This chain uses TRBV15 with TRBJ2-3; TRBD2 matches 9 bases. The junction had 11 bases not matched to a gene; V was cut back by 8 bases and J by 2 bases. Germline V gives CDR1 LNHNV, CDR2 YYDKDF (reference sequence). This CDR3 spans 16 amino acids. For the CDR3, the DNA is TGTGCCACCTCCAATCCAAGCGGGGGGATCACAGATACGCAGTATTTT. It codes for CATSNPSGGITDTQYF. Full variable domain (remainder filled in from reference TRBV15 and TRBJ2-3): DAMVIQNPRYQVTQFGKPVTLSCSQTLNHNVMYWYQQKSSQAPKLLFHYYDKDFNNEADTPDNFQSRRPNTSFCFLDIRSPGLGDTAMYLCATSNPSGGITDTQYFGPGTRLTVL.

This chain joins TRBV7-2 and TRBJ2-7; a possible D gene is TRBD2 (6 bases). The CDR3 spans 15 residues. Germline values: CDR1 SGHTA, CDR2 FQGNSA. The V end lost 5 bases, the J end lost 0 bases, and 14 bases lay between the germline ends. CDR3 bases: TGTGCCAGCAGCCAATCGGGGACTCGCTCCTACGAGCAGTACTTC. Its translation is CASSQSGTRSYEQYF.

This clone was recorded only once. The genes are TRBV30 and TRBJ1-1; a possible D gene is TRBD1 (5 bases). Trimming removed 0 bases from V and 9 bases from J, with 11 bases in between. CDR3 length equals 12 residues. Germline CDR1 reads GTSNPN; CDR2 reads SVGIG (reference sequence). For the CDR3, the DNA is TGTGCCTGGAGTGTAACGGCAGGGAAAGCTTTCTTT. It is translated as CAWSVTAGKAFF.

This sequence joins TRBV9 and TRBJ1-2; D possibly corresponds to TRBD1 (6 bases). CDR1 and CDR2 from the germline V gene are SGDLS and YYNGEE. This CDR3 has 14 residues. Trimming shortened V by 0 bases and J by 4 bases, and 10 bases separated the two germline ends. CDR3 sequence reads: CASSVGLGAYGYTF. The CDR3 coding sequence is TGTGCCAGCAGCGTAGGCCTGGGGGCCTATGGCTACACCTTC.